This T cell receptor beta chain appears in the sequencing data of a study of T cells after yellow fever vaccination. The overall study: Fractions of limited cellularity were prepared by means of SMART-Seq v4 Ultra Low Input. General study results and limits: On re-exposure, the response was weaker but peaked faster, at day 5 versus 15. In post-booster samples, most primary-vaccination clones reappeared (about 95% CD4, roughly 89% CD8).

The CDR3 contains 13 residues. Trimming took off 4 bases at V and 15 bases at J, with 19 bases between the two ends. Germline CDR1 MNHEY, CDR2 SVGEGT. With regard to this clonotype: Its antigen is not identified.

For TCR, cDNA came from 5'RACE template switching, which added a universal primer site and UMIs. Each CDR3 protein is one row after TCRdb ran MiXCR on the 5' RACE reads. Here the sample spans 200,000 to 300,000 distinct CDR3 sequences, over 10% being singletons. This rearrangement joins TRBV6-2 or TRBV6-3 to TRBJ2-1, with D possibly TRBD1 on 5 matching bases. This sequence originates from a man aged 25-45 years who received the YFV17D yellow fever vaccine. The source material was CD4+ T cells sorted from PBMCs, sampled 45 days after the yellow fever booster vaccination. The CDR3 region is CASSFSDRGEWFF. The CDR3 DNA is TGTGCCAGCAGTTTCAGCGACAGAGGCGAGTGGTTCTTC.